A selection of T cell receptor beta chains follows, all from one sample in a study of beta chain features in type 1 diabetes. TCRdb's table, derived via immunoSEQ multiplex PCR, lists solely in-frame clones and lacks some. The table lists roughly 160,000 clones, 6.5% to 10% of them singletons. Sample: central memory CD4+ T cells from blood. The receptor set was obtained from a woman aged 18-29 years with type 1 diabetes. CDR3s include the opening cysteine and the closing phenylalanine or tryptophan. Fields, in order: D gene, V gene, J gene, clone size, CDR3 DNA, CDR3 protein. D genes are given only for firm matches. Rows give clone size only sometimes, using once, few, many, or a class for an expanded clone.

d_call: TRBD1
v_call: TRBV19
j_call: TRBJ1-3
clone_size: few
cdr3_nt: TGTGCCAGTATCCCCCGGGGACAGGGGGCTGGAAACACCATATATTTT
cdr3_aa: CASIPRGQGAGNTIYF

d_call: .
v_call: TRBV5-1
j_call: TRBJ2-5
clone_size: .
cdr3_nt: TGCGCCAGCAGCTTGGCCGTTGCAGGGTCTCAAGAGACCCAGTACTTC
cdr3_aa: CASSLAVAGSQETQYF

d_call: TRBD1
v_call: TRBV7-2
j_call: TRBJ1-1
clone_size: few
cdr3_nt: TGTGCCAGCAGCTTTAGGGGGCCAAGCCCTGAAGCTTTCTTT
cdr3_aa: CASSFRGPSPEAFF

d_call: .
v_call: TRBV7-2
j_call: TRBJ2-7
clone_size: few
cdr3_nt: TGTGCCAGCAGCTTGTGGAGCGAGCAGTACTTC
cdr3_aa: CASSLWSEQYF

d_call: TRBD2
v_call: TRBV7-3
j_call: TRBJ2-1
clone_size: many
cdr3_nt: TGTGCCAGCGGGGGGGGAGCCTACAATGAGCAGTTCTTC
cdr3_aa: CASGGGAYNEQFF

d_call: TRBD1
v_call: TRBV7-9
j_call: TRBJ1-2
clone_size: .
cdr3_nt: TGTGCCAGCAGCGGACGACAGGGATATGGCTACACCTTC
cdr3_aa: CASSGRQGYGYTF

d_call: .
v_call: TRBV29-1
j_call: TRBJ2-7
clone_size: few
cdr3_nt: TGCAGCGTTGAATTCAACTCCTACGAGCAGTACTTC
cdr3_aa: CSVEFNSYEQYF

d_call: .
v_call: TRBV11-3
j_call: TRBJ2-7
clone_size: few
cdr3_nt: TGTGCCAGCAGCTTAGATGGGGCAGGCCGTGTCTTCTTC
cdr3_aa: CASSLDGAGRVFF

d_call: .
v_call: TRBV2
j_call: TRBJ2-1
clone_size: few
cdr3_nt: TGTGCCAGCGAATTGTTCGGTCGGCGGAAGCGGAAGTTCTTC
cdr3_aa: CASELFGRRKRKFF

d_call: .
v_call: TRBV2
j_call: TRBJ2-3
clone_size: few
cdr3_nt: TGTGCCAGCGGCATTCTGGATACGCAGTATTTT
cdr3_aa: CASGILDTQYF

d_call: TRBD1
v_call: TRBV7-3
j_call: TRBJ1-1
clone_size: few
cdr3_nt: TGTGCCAGCAGCCCCCGGACAGGGGAAGCTTTCTTT
cdr3_aa: CASSPRTGEAFF

d_call: .
v_call: TRBV7-9
j_call: TRBJ2-7
clone_size: .
cdr3_nt: TGTGCCAGCAGCGCCCAGCGAGGCGAGCAGTACTTC
cdr3_aa: CASSAQRGEQYF

d_call: .
v_call: TRBV29-1
j_call: TRBJ2-1
clone_size: .
cdr3_nt: TGCAGCGTCGGGGGTACGGTCTACAATGAGCAGTTCTTC
cdr3_aa: CSVGGTVYNEQFF

d_call: TRBD1
v_call: TRBV28
j_call: TRBJ1-2
clone_size: many
cdr3_nt: TGTGCCAGCAGTTCCGGACAGGTTTGGGCCCGAAGGGGCTACACCTTC
cdr3_aa: CASSSGQVWARRGYTF

d_call: .
v_call: TRBV30
j_call: TRBJ1-2
clone_size: .
cdr3_nt: TGTGCCTCGTCGGTCGGCGGTGGCTACACCTTC
cdr3_aa: CASSVGGGYTF

d_call: TRBD1
v_call: TRBV7-9
j_call: TRBJ1-1
clone_size: .
cdr3_nt: TGTGCCAGCAGCCCCCGGACAGGGCGAACGGACACTGAAGCTTTCTTT
cdr3_aa: CASSPRTGRTDTEAFF

d_call: .
v_call: TRBV11-3
j_call: TRBJ2-7
clone_size: few
cdr3_nt: TGTGCCAGCCGACGGACTTCCTACGAGCAGTACTTC
cdr3_aa: CASRRTSYEQYF